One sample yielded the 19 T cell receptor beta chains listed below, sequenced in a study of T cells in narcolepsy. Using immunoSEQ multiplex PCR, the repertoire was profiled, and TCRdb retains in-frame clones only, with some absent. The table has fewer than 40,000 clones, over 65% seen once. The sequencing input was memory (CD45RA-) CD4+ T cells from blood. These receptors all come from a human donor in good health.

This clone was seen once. In DNA form, the CDR3 reads TGTGCCAGCACCTTACAGGGGGCGAACACCGGGGAGCTGTTTTTT. It translates to CASTLQGANTGELFF. The V and J genes are TRBV6-5 and TRBJ2-2, with 8 bases fitting TRBD1. CDR3 length: 15 residues. Germline trimming cut 7 bases from V and 0 bases from J; bases unmatched to any gene: 4. Germline V CDR1 and CDR2: MNHEY, SVGAGI.

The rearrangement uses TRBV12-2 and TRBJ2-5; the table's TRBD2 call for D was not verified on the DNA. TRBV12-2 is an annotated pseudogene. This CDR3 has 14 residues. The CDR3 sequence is CASRLVLGSETQYF. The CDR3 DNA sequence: TGTGCAAGTCGCTTAGTATTAGGGAGCGAGACCCAGTACTTC.

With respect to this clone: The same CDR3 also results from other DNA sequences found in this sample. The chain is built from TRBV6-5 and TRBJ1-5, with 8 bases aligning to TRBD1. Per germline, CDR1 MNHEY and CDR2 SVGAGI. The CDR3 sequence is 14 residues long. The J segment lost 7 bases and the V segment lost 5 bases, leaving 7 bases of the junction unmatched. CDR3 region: CASSSDRGGQPQHF. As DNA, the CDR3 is TGTGCCAGCAGTAGTGACAGGGGCGGGCAGCCCCAGCATTTT.

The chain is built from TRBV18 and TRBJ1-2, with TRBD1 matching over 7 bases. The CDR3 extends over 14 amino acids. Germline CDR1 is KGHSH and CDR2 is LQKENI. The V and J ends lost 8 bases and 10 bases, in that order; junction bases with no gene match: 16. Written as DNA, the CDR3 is TGTGCCAGCCAAACCTCGACAGGGTACCTTCACTACACCTTC. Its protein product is CASQTSTGYLHYTF. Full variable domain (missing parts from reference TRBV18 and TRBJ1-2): NAGVMQNPRHLVRRRGQEARLRCSPMKGHSHVYWYRQLPEEGLKFMVYLQKENIIDESGMPKERFSAEFPKEGPSILRIQQVVRGDSAAYFCASQTSTGYLHYTFGSGTRLTVV.

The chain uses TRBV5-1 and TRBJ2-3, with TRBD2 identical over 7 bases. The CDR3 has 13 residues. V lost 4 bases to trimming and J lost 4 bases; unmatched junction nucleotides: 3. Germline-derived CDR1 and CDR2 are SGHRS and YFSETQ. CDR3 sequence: CASSTGLADTQYF. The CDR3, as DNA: TGCGCCAGCAGCACCGGACTAGCAGATACGCAGTATTTT.

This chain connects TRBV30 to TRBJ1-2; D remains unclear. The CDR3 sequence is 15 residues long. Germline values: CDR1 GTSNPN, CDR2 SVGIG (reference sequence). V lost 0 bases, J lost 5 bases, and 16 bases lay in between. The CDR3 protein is CAWSVQYGSSYGYTF. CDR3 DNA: TGTGCCTGGAGTGTACAATACGGGTCCTCTTATGGCTACACCTTC.

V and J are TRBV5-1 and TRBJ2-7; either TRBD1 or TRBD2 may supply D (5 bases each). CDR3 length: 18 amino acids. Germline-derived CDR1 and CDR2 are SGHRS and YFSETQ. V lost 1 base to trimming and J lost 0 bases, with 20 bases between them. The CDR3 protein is CASSLRAGTEFSSYEQYF. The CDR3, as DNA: TGCGCCAGCAGCTTGCGTGCCGGGACGGAATTTAGCTCCTACGAGCAGTACTTC. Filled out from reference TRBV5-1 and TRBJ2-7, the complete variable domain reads KAGVTQTPRYLIKTRGQQVTLSCSPISGHRSVSWYQQTPGQGLQFLFEYFSETQRNKGNFPGRFSGRQFSNSRSEMNVSTLELGDSALYLCASSLRAGTEFSSYEQYFGPGTRLTVT.

The CDR3 bases are TGTGCCAGCAGCTTAGCAGGGAGCTCCTACAATGAGCAGTTCTTC. The encoded protein is CASSLAGSSYNEQFF. The rearrangement links TRBV7-2 to TRBJ2-1; tentative D call: TRBD2 (5 bases). The CDR3 consists of 15 residues. The V end lost 0 bases, the J end lost 0 bases, and 6 bases lay between the germline ends. CDR1 is SGHTA and CDR2 is FQGNSA in the germline V gene.

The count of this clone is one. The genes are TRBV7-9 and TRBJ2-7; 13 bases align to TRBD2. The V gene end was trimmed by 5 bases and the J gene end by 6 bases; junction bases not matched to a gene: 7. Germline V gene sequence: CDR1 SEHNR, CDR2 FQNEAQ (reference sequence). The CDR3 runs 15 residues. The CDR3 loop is CASSAGGLAGREQYF. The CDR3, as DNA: TGTGCCAGCAGCGCCGGGGGACTAGCGGGACGCGAGCAGTACTTC.

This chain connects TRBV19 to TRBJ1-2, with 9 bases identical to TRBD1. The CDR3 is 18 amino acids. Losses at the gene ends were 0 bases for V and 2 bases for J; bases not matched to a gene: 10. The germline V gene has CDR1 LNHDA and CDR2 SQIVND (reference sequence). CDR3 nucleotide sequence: TGTGCCAGTAGTATAGATTCAAACTCCGACAGGGGGAACTATGGCTACACCTTC. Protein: CASSIDSNSDRGNYGYTF.

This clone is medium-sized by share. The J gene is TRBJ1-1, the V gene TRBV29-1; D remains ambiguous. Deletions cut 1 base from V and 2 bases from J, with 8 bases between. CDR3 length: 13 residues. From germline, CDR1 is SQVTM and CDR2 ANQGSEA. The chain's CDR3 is CSVEGNPNTEAFF. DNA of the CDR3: TGCAGCGTTGAAGGGAATCCAAACACTGAAGCTTTCTTT.

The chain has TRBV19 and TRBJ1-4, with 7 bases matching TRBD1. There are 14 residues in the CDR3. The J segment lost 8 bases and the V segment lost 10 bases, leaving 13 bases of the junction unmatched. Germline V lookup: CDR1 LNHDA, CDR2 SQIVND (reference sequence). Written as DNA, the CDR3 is TGTGCCACCCGTGACAGGGCGGAGAGCGAAAAACTGTTTTTT. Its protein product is CATRDRAESEKLFF. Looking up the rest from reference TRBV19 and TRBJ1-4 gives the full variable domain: DGGITQSPKYLFRKEGQNVTLSCEQNLNHDAMYWYRQDPGQGLRLIYYSQIVNDFQKGDIAEGYSVSREKKESFPLTVTSAQKNPTAFYLCATRDRAESEKLFFGSGTQLSVL.

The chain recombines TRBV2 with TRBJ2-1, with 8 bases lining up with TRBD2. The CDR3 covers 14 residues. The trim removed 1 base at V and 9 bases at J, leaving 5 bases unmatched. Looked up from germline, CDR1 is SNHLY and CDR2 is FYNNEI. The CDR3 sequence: CASSEVGGATEQFF. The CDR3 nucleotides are TGTGCCAGCAGTGAAGTCGGGGGGGCCACTGAGCAGTTCTTC.

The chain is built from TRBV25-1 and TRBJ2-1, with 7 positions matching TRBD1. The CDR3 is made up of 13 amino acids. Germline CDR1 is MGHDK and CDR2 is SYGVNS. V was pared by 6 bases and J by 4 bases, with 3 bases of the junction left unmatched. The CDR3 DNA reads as TGTGCCAGCAGGGGACAGCTTTACAATGAGCAGTTCTTC. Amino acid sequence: CASRGQLYNEQFF.

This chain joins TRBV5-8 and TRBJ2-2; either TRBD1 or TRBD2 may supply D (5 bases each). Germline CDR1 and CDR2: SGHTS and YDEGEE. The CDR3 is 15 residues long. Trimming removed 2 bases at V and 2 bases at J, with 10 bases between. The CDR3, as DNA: TGTGCCAGCAGCTTCGGGACGAGAAACACCGGGGAGCTGTTTTTT. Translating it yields CASSFGTRNTGELFF.

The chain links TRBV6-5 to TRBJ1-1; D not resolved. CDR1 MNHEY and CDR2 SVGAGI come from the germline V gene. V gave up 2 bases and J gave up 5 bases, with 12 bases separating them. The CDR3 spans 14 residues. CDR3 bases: TGTGCCAGCAGTTACGAAGGCGGGTGGACTGAAGCTTTCTTT. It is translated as CASSYEGGWTEAFF.

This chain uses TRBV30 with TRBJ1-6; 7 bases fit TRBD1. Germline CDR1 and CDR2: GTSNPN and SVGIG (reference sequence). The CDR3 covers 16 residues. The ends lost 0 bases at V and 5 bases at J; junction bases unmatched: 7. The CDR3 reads CAWSVSWDSHNSPLHF. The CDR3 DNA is TGTGCCTGGAGTGTATCATGGGACAGCCATAATTCACCCCTCCACTTT.

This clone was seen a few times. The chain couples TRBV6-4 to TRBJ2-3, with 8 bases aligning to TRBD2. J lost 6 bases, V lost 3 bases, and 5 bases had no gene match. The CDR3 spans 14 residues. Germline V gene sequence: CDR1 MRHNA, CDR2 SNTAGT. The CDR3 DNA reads TGTGCCAGCAGTGAGAGCGGGGGTAGGGATACGCAGTATTTT. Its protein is CASSESGGRDTQYF.

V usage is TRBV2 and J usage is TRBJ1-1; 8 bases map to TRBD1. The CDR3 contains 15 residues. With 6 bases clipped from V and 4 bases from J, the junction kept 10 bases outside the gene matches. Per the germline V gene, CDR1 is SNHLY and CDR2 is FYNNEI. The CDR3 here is CASRFLTGVGTEAFF. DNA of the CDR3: TGTGCCAGCAGATTCCTGACAGGGGTGGGCACTGAAGCTTTCTTT.